This T cell receptor beta chain was observed in a study of identifying expanded T cells in peripheral blood. Study results and limitations: Two-week clone count variance significantly increased as total template count grew. Technical replicates showed about 1.2 changed clones; about 2 weeks roughly 16; four weeks 19.

In this sample, this clone turned up a few times. What it binds is unknown. Germline loops: CDR1 SGHDN, CDR2 FVKESK. The CDR3 has 16 residues. Trimming took 4 bases from V and 2 from J; bases not matched to a gene: 6. TCRdb's table, derived via immunoSEQ multiplex PCR, lists solely in-frame clones and lacks some. The data contain fewer than 130,000 clones, 85% to 90% of them singletons. Healthy donors had no documented immune events, such as infections, while sampled. The rearrangement links TRBV14 to TRBJ1-2, with 11 positions matching TRBD1. This receptor was taken from a person aged 18-70 years in good health. Sequencing input: blood. For the CDR3, the DNA is TGTGCCAGCAGCCGAACGGGACAGGGGGGGAACTATGGCTACACCTTC. Translation gives CASSRTGQGGNYGYTF.